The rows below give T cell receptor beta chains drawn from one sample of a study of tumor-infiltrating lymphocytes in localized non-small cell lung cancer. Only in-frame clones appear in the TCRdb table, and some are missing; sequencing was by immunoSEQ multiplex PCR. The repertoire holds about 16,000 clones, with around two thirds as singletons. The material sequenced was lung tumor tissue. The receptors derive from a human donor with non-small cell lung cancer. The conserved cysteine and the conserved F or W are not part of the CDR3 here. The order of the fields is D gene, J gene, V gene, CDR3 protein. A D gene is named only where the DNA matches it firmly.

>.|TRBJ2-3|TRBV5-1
ASGPDSPTDTQY
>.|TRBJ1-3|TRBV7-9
ASSSETDPGNTIY
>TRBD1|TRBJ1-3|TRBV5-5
ASSSDLGQGASGNTIY
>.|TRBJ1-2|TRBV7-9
ASSLQNYGYT
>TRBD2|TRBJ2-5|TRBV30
AWSVLAGGTGETQY
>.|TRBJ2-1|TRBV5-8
ASSLGTDPRSNEQF
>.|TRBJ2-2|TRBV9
ASSKLRDPNTGELF
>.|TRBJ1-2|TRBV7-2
ASSARAGWDPYGYT
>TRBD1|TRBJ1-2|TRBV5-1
ASSVGGGGPYGYT
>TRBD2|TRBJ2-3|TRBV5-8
ASSFGGTSVSTDTQY
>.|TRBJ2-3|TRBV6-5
ASSRQTSTDTQY
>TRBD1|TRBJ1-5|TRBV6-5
ASSPGTGGRQPQH
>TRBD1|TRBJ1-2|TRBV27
ASSLERQGYGYT
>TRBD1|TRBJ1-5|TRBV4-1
ASSQDLGQGIQPQH
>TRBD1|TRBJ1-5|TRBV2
ASSLQGAQHNQPQH
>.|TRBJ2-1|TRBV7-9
ASSLGGPKREQF
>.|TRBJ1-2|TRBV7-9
ASSLGRTYGYT
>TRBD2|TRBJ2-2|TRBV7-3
ASSLGGGAVTGELF
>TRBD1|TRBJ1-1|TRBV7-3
ASSLRQGAKAF
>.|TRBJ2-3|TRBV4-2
ASSQDSVAHSSTDTQY
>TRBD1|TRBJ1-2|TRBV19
ASSIQAGGNAGYT
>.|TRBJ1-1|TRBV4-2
ASSQGQSEAF
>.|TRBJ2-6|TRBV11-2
ASSQDGNRFNVLT
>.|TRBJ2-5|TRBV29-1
SVLLRRVEETQY
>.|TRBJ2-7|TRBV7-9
ASSLDGSSYEQY
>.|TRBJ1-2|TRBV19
ASSAGITPYGYT
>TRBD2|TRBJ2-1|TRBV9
ASSVDLHGTSFDNEQF
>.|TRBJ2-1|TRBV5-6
ASTLGGGPYNEQF
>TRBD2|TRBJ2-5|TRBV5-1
ASSVTLAGGEETQY
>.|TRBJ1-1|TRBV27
ASSLVVGTEAF
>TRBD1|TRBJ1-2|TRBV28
ASTTGGDRDNYGYT
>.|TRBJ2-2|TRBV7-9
ASRLGVAGELF
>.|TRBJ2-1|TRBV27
ASSLRTSGTNYNEQF
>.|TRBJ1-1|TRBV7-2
ASSFPLTMNTEAF
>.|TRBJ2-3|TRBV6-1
ASSEAVLTSSDTQY
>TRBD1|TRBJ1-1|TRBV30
ASAQGAAEAF
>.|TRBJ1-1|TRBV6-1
ASRRAMNTEAF
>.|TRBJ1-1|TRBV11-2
ASSLGDNTFEAF
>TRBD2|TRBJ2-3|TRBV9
ASDSGNADTQY
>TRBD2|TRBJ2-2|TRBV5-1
ASSLAVASGGLEVGGELF